This T cell receptor (beta chain) was obtained from a study of blood T cell repertoires in COVID-19. At the level of the study: COVID-19 samples from acute and convalescent phases originated in the United States, Italy and Spain. PBMCs, B-cell-depleted T cells, or T cells were the source of the cDNA or gDNA that made up the material.

Authors' data handling: Reference gene primer amplification gave nucleated cell count estimates. The assay was immunoSEQ multiplex PCR, and TCRdb's table has in-frame clones only and misses some. V, J and clone size are those of that table, while D and trimming were read from the DNA. Of about 58,000 clones in the sample, about nine tenths were seen once. CDR3 length: 15 amino acids. Germline CDR1 MDHEN, CDR2 SYDVKM. J was trimmed by 2 bases and V by 3 bases; bases with no gene match: 3. What was sequenced was peripheral blood. The clonotype was recovered from a woman aged 45-65 years with active or convalescent COVID-19. V gene TRBV28 combines with J gene TRBJ2-3, with 9 nucleotides matching TRBD2. The CDR3 reads CASSLEREDTDTQYF. The CDR3 nucleotides are TGTGCCAGCAGTTTGGAGCGGGAGGACACAGATACGCAGTATTTT. The full variable domain, its missing parts supplied by reference TRBV28 and TRBJ2-3, is DVKVTQSSRYLVKRTGEKVFLECVQDMDHENMFWYRQDPGLGLRLIYFSYDVKMKEKGDIPEGYSVSREKKERFSLILESASTNQTSMYLCASSLEREDTDTQYFGPGTRLTVL.